The sequence of this TCR beta chain was determined in a study of T cell repertoires in cytomegalovirus infection. Study-level background: The study used recently identified HLA-C-restricted and well-studied HLA-B-restricted CMV epitopes. Signatures in public TCR beta sequences pointed to both CMV infection and matching HLA type.

TCRdb reprocessed the reads with MiXCR, giving one entry per CDR3 protein. In the table there are fewer than 950,000 distinct CDR3 sequences, about 30% of which are singletons. This clonotype was recorded many times. Antigen unknown. The V gene lost 2 bases and the J gene lost 5 bases, with 12 bases spanning the gap. This CDR3 spans 14 amino acids. The germline V gene encodes CDR1 SGHTA and CDR2 FQGNSA. The chain uses TRBV7-2 and TRBJ2-5, with D uncertain. The origin of this receptor is a human donor in good health (CMV status not recorded). Some clones in this sample may be carry-over from other donors' samples. Sequencing used cultured CD8+ T cells from PBMCs, obtained from culture after CMV antigen stimulation. This CDR3 is CASSLRLGRETQYF. CDR3 coding DNA: TGTGCCAGCAGCTTAAGGCTAGGACGGGAGACCCAGTACTTC. The whole variable domain, remainder taken from reference TRBV7-2 and TRBJ2-5, is GAGVSQSPSNKVTEKGKDVELRCDPISGHTALYWYRQSLGQGLEFLIYFQGNSAPDKSGLPSDRFSAERTGGSVSTLTIQRTQQEDSAVYLCASSLRLGRETQYFGPGTRLLVL.